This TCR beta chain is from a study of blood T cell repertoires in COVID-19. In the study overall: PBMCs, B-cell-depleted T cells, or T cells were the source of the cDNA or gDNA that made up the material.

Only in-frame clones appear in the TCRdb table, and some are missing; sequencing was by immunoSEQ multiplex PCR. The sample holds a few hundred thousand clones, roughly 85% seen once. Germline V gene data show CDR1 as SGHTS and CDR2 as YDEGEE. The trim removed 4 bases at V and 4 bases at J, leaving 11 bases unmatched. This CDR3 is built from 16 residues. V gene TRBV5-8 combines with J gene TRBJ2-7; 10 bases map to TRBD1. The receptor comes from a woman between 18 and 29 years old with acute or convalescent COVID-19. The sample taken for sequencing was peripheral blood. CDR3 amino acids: CASSGRGDRGIYEQYF. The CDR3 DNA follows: TGTGCCAGCAGCGGAAGGGGGGACAGGGGAATTTACGAGCAGTACTTC.